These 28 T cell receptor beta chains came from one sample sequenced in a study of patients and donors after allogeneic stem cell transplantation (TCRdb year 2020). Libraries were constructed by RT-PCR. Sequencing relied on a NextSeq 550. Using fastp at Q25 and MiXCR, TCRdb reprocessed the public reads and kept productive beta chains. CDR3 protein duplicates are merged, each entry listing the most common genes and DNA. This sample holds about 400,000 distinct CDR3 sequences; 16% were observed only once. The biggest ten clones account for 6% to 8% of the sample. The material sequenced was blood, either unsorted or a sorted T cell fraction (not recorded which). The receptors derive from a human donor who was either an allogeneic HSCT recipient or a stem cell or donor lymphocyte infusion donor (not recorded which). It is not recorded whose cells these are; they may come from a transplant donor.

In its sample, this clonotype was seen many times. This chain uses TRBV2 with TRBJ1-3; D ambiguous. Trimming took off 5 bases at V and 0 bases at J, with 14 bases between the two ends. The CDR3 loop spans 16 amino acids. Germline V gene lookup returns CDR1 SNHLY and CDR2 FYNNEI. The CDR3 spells CASSLYTVHSGNTIYF. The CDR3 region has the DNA TGTGCCAGCAGTCTATACACGGTTCACTCTGGAAACACCATATATTTT.

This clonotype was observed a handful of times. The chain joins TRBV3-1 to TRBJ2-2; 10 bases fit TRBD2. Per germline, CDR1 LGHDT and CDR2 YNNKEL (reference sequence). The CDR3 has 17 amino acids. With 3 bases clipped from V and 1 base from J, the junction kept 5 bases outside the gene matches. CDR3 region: CASSQVTSGLNTGELFF. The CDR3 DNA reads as TGTGCCAGCAGCCAGGTGACTAGCGGGTTGAACACCGGGGAGCTGTTTTTT.

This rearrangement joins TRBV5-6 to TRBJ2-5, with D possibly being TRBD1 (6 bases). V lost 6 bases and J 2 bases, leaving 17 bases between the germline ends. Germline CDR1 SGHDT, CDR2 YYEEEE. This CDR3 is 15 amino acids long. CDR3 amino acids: CASKVTGQRQETQYF. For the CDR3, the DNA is TGTGCCAGCAAAGTGACGGGACAACGTCAAGAGACCCAGTACTTC.

The CDR3 coding sequence is TGTGCCAGCAGCTTACGGTCCATTCAGAGCTCCTACAATGAGCAGTTCTTC. This gives the protein CASSLRSIQSSYNEQFF. The chain is built from TRBV7-2 and TRBJ2-1; the D is unclear. This CDR3 has 17 amino acids. Germline V CDR1 and CDR2: SGHTA, FQGNSA. Deletions cut 2 bases from V and 0 bases from J, with 14 bases between.

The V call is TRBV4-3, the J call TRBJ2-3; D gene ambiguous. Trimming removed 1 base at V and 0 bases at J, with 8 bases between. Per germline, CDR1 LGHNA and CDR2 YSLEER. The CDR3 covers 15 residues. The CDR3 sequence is CASSQGSVSTDTQYF. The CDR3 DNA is TGCGCCAGCAGCCAAGGATCAGTTAGCACAGATACGCAGTATTTT.

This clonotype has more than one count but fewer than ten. CDR3 region: CASSLASQGTEAFF. The CDR3 coding sequence is TGTGCCAGCAGCTTAGCTTCCCAGGGCACCGAAGCTTTCTTT. The V gene is TRBV7-2, the J gene TRBJ1-1, with D possibly TRBD1 on 5 matching bases. CDR1 is SGHTA, CDR2 FQGNSA, per germline. The germline V and J ends were trimmed by 0 bases and 8 bases, with 13 bases remaining between them. The CDR3 runs to 14 residues.

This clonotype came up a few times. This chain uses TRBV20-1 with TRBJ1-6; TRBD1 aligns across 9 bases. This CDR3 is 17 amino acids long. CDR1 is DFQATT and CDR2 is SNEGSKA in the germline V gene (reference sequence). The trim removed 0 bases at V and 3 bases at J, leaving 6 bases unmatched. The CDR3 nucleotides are TGCAGTGCTAGAGAACCGGGACAGGGCCTCTATAATTCACCCCTCCACTTT. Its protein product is CSAREPGQGLYNSPLHF.

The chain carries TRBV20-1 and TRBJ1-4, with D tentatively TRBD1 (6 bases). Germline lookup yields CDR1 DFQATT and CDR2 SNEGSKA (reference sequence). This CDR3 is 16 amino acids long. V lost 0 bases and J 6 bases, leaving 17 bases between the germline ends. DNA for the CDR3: TGCAGTGCTAGAGACTCTCAGAGACGGGGGCATGAAAAACTGTTTTTT. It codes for CSARDSQRRGHEKLFF.

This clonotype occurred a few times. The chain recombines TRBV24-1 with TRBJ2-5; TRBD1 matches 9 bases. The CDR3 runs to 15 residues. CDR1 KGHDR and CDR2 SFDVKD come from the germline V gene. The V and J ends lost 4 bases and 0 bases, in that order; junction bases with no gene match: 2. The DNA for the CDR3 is TGTGCCACCAGTGACGGACAGGGGTACCAAGAGACCCAGTACTTC. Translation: CATSDGQGYQETQYF.

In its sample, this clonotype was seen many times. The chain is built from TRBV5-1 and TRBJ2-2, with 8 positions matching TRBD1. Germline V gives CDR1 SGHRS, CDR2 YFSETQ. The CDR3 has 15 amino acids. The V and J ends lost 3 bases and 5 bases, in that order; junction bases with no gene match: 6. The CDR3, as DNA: TGCGCCAGCAGCTCGACAGGGGAGAGAACCGGGGAGCTGTTTTTT. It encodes CASSSTGERTGELFF. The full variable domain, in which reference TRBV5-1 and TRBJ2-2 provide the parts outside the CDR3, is KAGVTQTPRYLIKTRGQQVTLSCSPISGHRSVSWYQQTPGQGLQFLFEYFSETQRNKGNFPGRFSGRQFSNSRSEMNVSTLELGDSALYLCASSSTGERTGELFFGEGSRLTVL.

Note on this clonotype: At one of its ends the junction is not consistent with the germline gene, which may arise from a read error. For the CDR3, the DNA is TGTGCCAGCCAACCTAGAGGGGGACTAGCCACAAACATTCAGTACTTC. Translation: CASQPRGGLATNIQYF. The rearrangement links TRBV6-1 to TRBJ2-4; 9 nucleotides line up with TRBD2. This CDR3 has 16 amino acids. Germline assignment: CDR1 MNHNS and CDR2 SASEGT.

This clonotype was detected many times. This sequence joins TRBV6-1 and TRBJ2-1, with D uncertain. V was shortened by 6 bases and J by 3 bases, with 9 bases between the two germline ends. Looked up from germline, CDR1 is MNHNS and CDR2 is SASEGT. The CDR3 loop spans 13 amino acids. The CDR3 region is CASSPGIYNEQFF. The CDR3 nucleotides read TGTGCCAGCAGCCCAGGTATCTACAATGAGCAGTTCTTC.

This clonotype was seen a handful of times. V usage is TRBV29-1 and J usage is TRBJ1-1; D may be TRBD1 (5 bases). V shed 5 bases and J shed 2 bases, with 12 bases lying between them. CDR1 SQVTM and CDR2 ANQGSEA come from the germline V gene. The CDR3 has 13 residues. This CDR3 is CSVSQGGNTEAFF. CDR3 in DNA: TGCAGCGTTTCTCAGGGAGGAAACACTGAAGCTTTCTTT.

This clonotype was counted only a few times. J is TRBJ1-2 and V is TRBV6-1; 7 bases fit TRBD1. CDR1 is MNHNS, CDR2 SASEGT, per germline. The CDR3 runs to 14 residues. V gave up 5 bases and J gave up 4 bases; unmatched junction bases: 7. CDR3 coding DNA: TGTGCCAGCAGTACAACCCGGGACAGCTATGGCTACACCTTC. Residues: CASSTTRDSYGYTF.

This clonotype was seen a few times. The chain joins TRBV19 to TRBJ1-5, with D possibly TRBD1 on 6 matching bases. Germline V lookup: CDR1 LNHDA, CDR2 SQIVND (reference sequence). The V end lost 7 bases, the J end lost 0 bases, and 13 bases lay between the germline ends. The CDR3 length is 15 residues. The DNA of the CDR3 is TGTGCCAGTAAGGGACAACCATTTAGCAATCAGCCCCAGCATTTT. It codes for CASKGQPFSNQPQHF.

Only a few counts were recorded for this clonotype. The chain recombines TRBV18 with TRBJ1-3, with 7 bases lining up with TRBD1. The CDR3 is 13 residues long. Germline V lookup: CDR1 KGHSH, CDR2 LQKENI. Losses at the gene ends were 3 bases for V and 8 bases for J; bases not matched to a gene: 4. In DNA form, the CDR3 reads TGTGCCAGCTCACCGGGACAGTCAGACACCATATATTTT. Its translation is CASSPGQSDTIYF.

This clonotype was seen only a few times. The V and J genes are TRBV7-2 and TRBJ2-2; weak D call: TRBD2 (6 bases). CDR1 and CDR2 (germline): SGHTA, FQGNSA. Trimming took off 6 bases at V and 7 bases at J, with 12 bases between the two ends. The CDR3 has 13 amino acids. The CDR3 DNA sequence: TGTGCCAGCAGGCGGACGGGGGTCGGGGAGCTGTTTTTT. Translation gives CASRRTGVGELFF.

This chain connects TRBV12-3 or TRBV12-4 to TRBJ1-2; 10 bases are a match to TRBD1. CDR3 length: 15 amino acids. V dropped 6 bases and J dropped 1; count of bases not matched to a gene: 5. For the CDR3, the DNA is TGTGCCAGCAGGTGGACAGGGGGAGATAACTATGGCTACACCTTC. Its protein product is CASRWTGGDNYGYTF.

For the CDR3, the DNA is TGTGCCAGCAGCTGGATGCGGGGGCCAACCTACAATGAGCAGTTCTTC. Translated: CASSWMRGPTYNEQFF. The chain has TRBV7-2 and TRBJ2-1; possible D gene TRBD2, 7 bases. V shed 4 bases and J shed 2 bases, with 15 bases lying between them. Germline V gene data show CDR1 as SGHTA and CDR2 as FQGNSA. The CDR3 spans 16 residues. The full variable domain, in which reference TRBV7-2 and TRBJ2-1 provide the parts outside the CDR3, is GAGVSQSPSNKVTEKGKDVELRCDPISGHTALYWYRQSLGQGLEFLIYFQGNSAPDKSGLPSDRFSAERTGGSVSTLTIQRTQQEDSAVYLCASSWMRGPTYNEQFFGPGTRLTVL.

The CDR3 protein is CATSDLRGGEQYF. The DNA of the CDR3 is TGTGCCACCAGTGATTTGCGGGGTGGGGAGCAGTACTTC. The chain joins TRBV24-1 to TRBJ2-7, with D maybe TRBD2 (5 bases). Germline CDR1 is KGHDR and CDR2 is SFDVKD. The CDR3 runs to 13 residues. V was clipped by 0 bases and J by 7 bases, with 9 bases between them.

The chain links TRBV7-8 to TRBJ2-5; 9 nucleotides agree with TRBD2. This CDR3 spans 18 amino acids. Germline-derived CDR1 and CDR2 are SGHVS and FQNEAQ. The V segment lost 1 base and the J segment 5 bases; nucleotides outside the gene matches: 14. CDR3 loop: CASSLVGLAGRGVETQYF. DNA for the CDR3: TGTGCCAGCAGCTTAGTTGGGCTAGCGGGGAGGGGGGTGGAGACCCAGTACTTC.

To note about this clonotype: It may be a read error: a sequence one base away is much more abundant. Written as DNA, the CDR3 is TGTGCCAGCAGTTTTCAGCTGAACACTGAAGCTTTCTTT. Encoded protein: CASSFQLNTEAFF. The chain carries TRBV27 and TRBJ1-1; D gene unclear. This CDR3 contains 13 residues. V was clipped by 3 bases and J by 0 bases, with 5 bases between them. Germline-derived CDR1 and CDR2 are MNHEY and SMNVEV (reference sequence).

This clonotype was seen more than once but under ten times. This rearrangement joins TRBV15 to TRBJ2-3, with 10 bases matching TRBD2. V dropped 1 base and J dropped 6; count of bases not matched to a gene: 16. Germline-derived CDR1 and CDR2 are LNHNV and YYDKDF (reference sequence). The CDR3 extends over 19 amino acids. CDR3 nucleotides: TGTGCCACCAGCAGAGGACACCCGGGACTAGCGTCTGGGCAGGATACGCAGTATTTT. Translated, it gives CATSRGHPGLASGQDTQYF.

The chain's CDR3 is CASSQQQGGGYGYTF. The CDR3 bases are TGCGCCAGCAGCCAACAACAGGGGGGGGGCTATGGCTACACCTTC. This sequence joins TRBV4-3 and TRBJ1-2, with 8 bases identical to TRBD1. The CDR3 runs to 15 residues. With V trimmed by 2 bases and J by 4 bases, 6 bases remained unmatched. The germline CDR1 and CDR2 sequences are LGHNA and YSLEER.

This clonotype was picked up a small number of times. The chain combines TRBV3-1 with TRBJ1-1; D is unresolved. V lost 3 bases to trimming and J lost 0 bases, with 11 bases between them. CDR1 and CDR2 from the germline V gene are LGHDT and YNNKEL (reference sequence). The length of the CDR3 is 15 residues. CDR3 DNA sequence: TGTGCCAGCAGCCAGGGATGGACTTTGAACACTGAAGCTTTCTTT. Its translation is CASSQGWTLNTEAFF.

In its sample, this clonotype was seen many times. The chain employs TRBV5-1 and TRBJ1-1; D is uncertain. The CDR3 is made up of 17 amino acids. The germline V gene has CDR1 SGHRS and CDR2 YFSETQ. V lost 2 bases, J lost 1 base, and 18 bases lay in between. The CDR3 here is CASSFGNRGSKNTEAFF. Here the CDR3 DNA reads TGCGCCAGCAGCTTTGGTAACAGAGGGAGCAAGAACACTGAAGCTTTCTTT.

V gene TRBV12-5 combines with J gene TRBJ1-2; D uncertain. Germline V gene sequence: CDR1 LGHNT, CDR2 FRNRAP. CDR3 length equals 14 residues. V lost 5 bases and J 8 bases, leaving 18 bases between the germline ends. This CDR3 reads CASGIGLLGEGYTF. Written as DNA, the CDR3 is TGTGCTAGTGGTATTGGACTCCTAGGAGAGGGCTACACCTTC.

CDR3 sequence: CASERQGYTGELFF. The CDR3 DNA sequence: TGTGCCAGTGAAAGACAGGGATACACCGGGGAGCTGTTTTTT. The chain carries TRBV6-1 and TRBJ2-2; 7 bases agree with TRBD1. Germline loops: CDR1 MNHNS, CDR2 SASEGT. CDR3 length: 14 amino acids. Trimming cost V 9 bases and J 3 bases; bases outside gene matches: 7.